The rows below give T cell receptor beta chains drawn from one sample of a study of monozygotic twins with cystic fibrosis. TCRdb's table, derived via immunoSEQ multiplex PCR, lists solely in-frame clones and lacks some. The sample shows about 9,500 clones, about 98% of them seen only once. Sequencing used blood. The receptors shown here come from a girl aged 2 to 9 with cystic fibrosis. Both conserved end residues are part of each CDR3. D genes are given only for firm matches. The size entry is marked missing in some rows and otherwise reads once, few, many or a size class.

v_call	j_call	clone_size	d_call	cdr3_nt	cdr3_aa
TRBV11-2	TRBJ2-7	-	-	TGTGCCAGCAGCTTAGCGATAGGGGACGGGTACGAGCAGTACTTC	CASSLAIGDGYEQYF
TRBV30	TRBJ1-2	-	-	TGTGCCCGGTCAAGGGGATATGGCTACACCTTC	CARSRGYGYTF
TRBV5-4	TRBJ1-1	-	-	TGTGCCAGCAGCCCCGTGCAGGGCGGCGGGCACACTGAAGCTTTCTTT	CASSPVQGGGHTEAFF
TRBV27	TRBJ2-7	-	-	TGTGCCAGCAGTTTATTGCAGGCCCCCTCCTACGAGCAGTACTTC	CASSLLQAPSYEQYF
TRBV7-8	TRBJ2-1	-	-	TGTGCCAGCAGCGCACACCCGGGGGTCTCCTACAATGAGCAGTTCTTC	CASSAHPGVSYNEQFF
TRBV13	TRBJ2-1	-	-	TGTGCCAGCAGTCTAATTCAGGGGGAGGTCTACAATGAGCAGTTCTTC	CASSLIQGEVYNEQFF
TRBV28	TRBJ1-1	-	TRBD1	TGTGCCAGCAGTCGACAGGGGGCGCGCACTGAAGCTTTCTTT	CASSRQGARTEAFF
TRBV10-3	TRBJ2-1	-	-	TGTGCCATCAGTGAGCGAGGGGAACATGAGCAGTTCTTC	CAISERGEHEQFF
TRBV5-4	TRBJ2-7	once	-	TGTGCCAGCAGCCCCCCATCCGGGGGCAGATACGAGCAGTACTTC	CASSPPSGGRYEQYF
TRBV28	TRBJ2-1	once	TRBD1	TGTGCCAGCAGAGAGGGGGCATCCACTAGACTGGATGAGCAGTTCTTC	CASREGASTRLDEQFF
TRBV7-9	TRBJ2-5	-	-	TGTGCCAGCAGCTTAAATAGGGACTCCGAGACCCAGTACTTC	CASSLNRDSETQYF
TRBV5-4	TRBJ1-1	-	-	TGTGCCAGCAGCCCCCCAAACACTGAAGCTTTCTTT	CASSPPNTEAFF
TRBV30	TRBJ2-7	-	TRBD1	TGTGCCTGGGGACCTCTTGGGACAGGGGGCCGCCTCGGTCGCGAGCAGTACTTC	CAWGPLGTGGRLGREQYF